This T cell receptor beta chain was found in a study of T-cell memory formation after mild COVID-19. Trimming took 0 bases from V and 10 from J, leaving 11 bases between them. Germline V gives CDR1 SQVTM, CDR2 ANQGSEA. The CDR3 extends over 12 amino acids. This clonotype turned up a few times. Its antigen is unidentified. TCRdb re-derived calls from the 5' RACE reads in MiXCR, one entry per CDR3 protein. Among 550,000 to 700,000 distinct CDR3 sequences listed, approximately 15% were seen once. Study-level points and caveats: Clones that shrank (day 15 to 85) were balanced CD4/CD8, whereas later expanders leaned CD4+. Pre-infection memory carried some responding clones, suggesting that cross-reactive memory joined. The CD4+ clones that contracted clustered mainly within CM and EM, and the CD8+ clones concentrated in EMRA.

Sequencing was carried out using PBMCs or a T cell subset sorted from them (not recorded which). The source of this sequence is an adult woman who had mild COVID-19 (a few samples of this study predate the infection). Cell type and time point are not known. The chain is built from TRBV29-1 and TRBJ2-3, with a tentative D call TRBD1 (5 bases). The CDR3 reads CSVEDSRAAQYF. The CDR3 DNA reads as TGCAGCGTTGAAGACTCCAGGGCGGCGCAGTATTTT.